The present TCR beta chain was sequenced within a study of blood T cell repertoires in COVID-19. At the level of the study: Donors in the United States, Italy and Spain gave samples during acute or convalescent COVID-19.

Trimming took off 0 bases at V and 5 bases at J, with 9 bases between the two ends. Germline V CDR1 and CDR2: SGHRS, YFSETQ. The CDR3 runs 14 residues. Repertoires were generated with immunoSEQ multiplex PCR, while TCRdb's copy carries only in-frame clones and drops some. In the table there are more than 150,000 clones, about four fifths of which are singletons. Material: peripheral blood. The TCR originated in a man aged 18 to 29 with active or convalescent COVID-19. The rearrangement joins TRBV5-1 to TRBJ2-1; the D gene is possibly TRBD2 (6 bases). This chain's CDR3 is CASSLARGDNEQFF. The CDR3, as DNA: TGCGCCAGCAGCTTGGCGCGGGGCGACAATGAGCAGTTCTTC.